This is a list of T cell receptor beta chains from one sample in a study of CD8 T cells in Susac syndrome. MiXCR, run by TCRdb on the immunoSEQ multiplex PCR reads, gives a single entry per CDR3 protein. There are approximately 190,000 distinct CDR3 sequences in the sample; about 93% occur only once, and around 0.096% lies in the top ten. Input material: CD4+ T cells from PBMCs. The receptors were gathered from a human donor in good health. The CDR3 runs from the conserved cysteine through the conserved F or W. D genes are given only for firm matches.

j_gene,d_gene,v_gene,CDR3nt,CDR3aa
TRBJ2-7,-,TRBV29-1,TGCAGCGTTGGACAGTCCTCCTACGAGCAGTACTTC,CSVGQSSYEQYF
TRBJ1-3,-,TRBV20-1,TGCAGTGCCCGGTGGGAGTCTGGAAACACCATATATTTT,CSARWESGNTIYF
TRBJ2-5,-,TRBV29-1,TGCAGCGTTGAGGAGGGTAGGGCGACCCAGTACTTC,CSVEEGRATQYF
TRBJ1-1,-,TRBV3-1,TGTGCCAGCAGCCAAGAATTTAGATGGGACACCCCAAGAGAAGCTTTCTTT,CASSQEFRWDTPREAFF
TRBJ1-5,-,TRBV27,TGTGCCAGCAGTTTAAGCTTATTGGGCAATCAGCCCCAGCATTTT,CASSLSLLGNQPQHF
TRBJ2-2,TRBD2,TRBV11-2,TGTGCCAGCAGCGGGCGGCTAGCGGGGGGGCCGAACACCGGGGAGCTGTTTTTT,CASSGRLAGGPNTGELFF
TRBJ1-1,TRBD1,TRBV4-1,TGCGCCAGCAGCCAGGGACAGCTGAACACTGAAGCTTTCTTT,CASSQGQLNTEAFF
TRBJ2-2,-,TRBV4-3,TGCGCCAGCAGCCAAGAAGGGATCACCGGGGAGCTGTTTTTT,CASSQEGITGELFF
TRBJ1-2,TRBD1,TRBV9,TGTGCCAGCAGCCCCCGACAGGGGAACATCTATGGCTACACCTTC,CASSPRQGNIYGYTF
TRBJ2-3,TRBD2,TRBV29-1,TGCAGCGTCGAGAGACTAGCGGGGAATACGCAGTATTTT,CSVERLAGNTQYF
TRBJ2-2,-,TRBV7-2,TGTGCCAGCAGCTTAGACAGGGCAGGCGGGGAGCTGTTTTTT,CASSLDRAGGELFF
TRBJ2-5,-,TRBV5-1,TGCGCCAGCAGCTTGCTAGCAGAGACCCAGTACTTC,CASSLLAETQYF
TRBJ2-3,TRBD2,TRBV6-5,TGTGCCAGCAGTTCTCTAGCGGGGCGCACAGATACGCAGTATTTT,CASSSLAGRTDTQYF
TRBJ2-7,-,TRBV3-1,TGTGCCAGCAGCCAAGATCGGAGCTACGAGCAGTACTTC,CASSQDRSYEQYF
TRBJ1-5,-,TRBV23-1,TGCGCCAGCAGCCAACTGTGGGACCGACCTTATAGCAATCAGCCCCAGCATTTT,CASSQLWDRPYSNQPQHF
TRBJ1-5,TRBD1,TRBV20-1,TGCAGTGCCAACACAGGGGGCAATCAGCCCCAGCATTTT,CSANTGGNQPQHF